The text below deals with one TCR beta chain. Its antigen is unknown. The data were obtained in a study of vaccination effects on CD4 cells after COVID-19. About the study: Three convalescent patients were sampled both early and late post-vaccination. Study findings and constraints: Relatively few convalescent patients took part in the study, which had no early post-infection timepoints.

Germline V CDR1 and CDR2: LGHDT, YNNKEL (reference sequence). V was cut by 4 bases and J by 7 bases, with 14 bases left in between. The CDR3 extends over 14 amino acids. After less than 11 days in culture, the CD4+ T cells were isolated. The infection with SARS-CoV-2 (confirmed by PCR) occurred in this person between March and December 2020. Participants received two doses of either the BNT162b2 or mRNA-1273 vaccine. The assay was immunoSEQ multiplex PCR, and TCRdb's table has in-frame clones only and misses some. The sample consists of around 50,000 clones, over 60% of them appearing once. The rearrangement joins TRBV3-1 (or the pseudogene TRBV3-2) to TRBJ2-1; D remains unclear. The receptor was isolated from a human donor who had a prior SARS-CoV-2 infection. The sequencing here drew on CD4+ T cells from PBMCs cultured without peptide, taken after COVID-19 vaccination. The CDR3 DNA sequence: TGTGCCAGCAGCCCTTACATCGTGGGAAATGAGCAGTTCTTC. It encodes CASSPYIVGNEQFF.